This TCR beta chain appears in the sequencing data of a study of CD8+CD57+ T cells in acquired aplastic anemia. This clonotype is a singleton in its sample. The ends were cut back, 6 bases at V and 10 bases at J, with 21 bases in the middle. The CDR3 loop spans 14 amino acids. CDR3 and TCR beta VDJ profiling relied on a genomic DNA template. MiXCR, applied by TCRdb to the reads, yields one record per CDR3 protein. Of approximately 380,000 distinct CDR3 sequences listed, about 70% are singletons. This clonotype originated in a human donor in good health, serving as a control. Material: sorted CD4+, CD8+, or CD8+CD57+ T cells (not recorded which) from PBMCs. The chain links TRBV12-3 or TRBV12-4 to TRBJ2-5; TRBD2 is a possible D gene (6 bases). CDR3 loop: CASSEGAGSGDQYF. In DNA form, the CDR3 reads TGTGCCAGCAGCGAAGGGGCAGGCTCGGGGGACCAGTACTTC.